This T cell receptor (beta chain) was found in a study of CD8+ T cells in alopecia areata. Peripheral blood, together with lesional scalp punch biopsies, was collected from alopecia areata patients. Looked up from germline, CDR1 is MDHEN and CDR2 is SYDVKM. CDR3 size: 16 residues. V was shortened by 6 bases and J by 4 bases, with 22 bases between the two germline ends. Concerning this clone itself: Its antigen is unidentified.

It was cDNA, reverse transcribed from extracted RNA, that served as the sequencing template. The protocol was immunoSEQ multiplex PCR, while the TCRdb copy is restricted to in-frame clones and leaves out a portion. The data hold 150,000 to 200,000 clones, with 50% to 60% observed a single time. Study-level findings and limits: Scalp samples also contribute reads from the resident alphabeta T cells found in normal skin. Relative to mice, TCR sharing across patients was less clear, a difference possibly HLA-related.

The receptor was isolated from a human donor with alopecia areata. The rearrangement uses TRBV28 and TRBJ2-7; D possibly uses TRBD1 or TRBD2 (5 bases each). The sequences come from CD4+ T cells sorted from blood, collected at week 0. The CDR3: CASSLLSPGTVYEQYF. The DNA for the CDR3 is TGTGCCAGCAGCCTCCTCTCGCCGGGGACCGTTTACGAGCAGTACTTC.